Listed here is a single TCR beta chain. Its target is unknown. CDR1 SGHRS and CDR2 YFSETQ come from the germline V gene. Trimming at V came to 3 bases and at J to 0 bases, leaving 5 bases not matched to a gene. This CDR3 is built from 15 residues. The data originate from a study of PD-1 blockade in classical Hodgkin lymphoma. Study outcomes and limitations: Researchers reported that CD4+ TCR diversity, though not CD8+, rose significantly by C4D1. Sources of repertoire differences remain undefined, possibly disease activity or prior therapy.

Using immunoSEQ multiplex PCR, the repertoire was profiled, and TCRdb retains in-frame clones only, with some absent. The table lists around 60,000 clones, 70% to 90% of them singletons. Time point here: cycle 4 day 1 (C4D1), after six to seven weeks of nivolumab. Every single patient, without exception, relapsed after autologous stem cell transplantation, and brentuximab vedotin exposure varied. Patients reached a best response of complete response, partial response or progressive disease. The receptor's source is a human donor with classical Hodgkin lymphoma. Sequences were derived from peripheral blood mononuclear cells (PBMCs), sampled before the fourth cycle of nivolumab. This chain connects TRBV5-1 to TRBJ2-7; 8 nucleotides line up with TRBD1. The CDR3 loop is CASSWTGSISYEQYF. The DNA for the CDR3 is TGCGCCAGCAGCTGGACAGGGTCCATCTCCTACGAGCAGTACTTC.